This T cell receptor (beta chain) was documented in a study of cytomegalovirus exposure and HLA in healthy donors. Study findings and constraints: A later analysis revealed that TCR association rates differed between HLA loci, peaking at DRB1 and bottoming out at HLA-C.

This clone was counted a single time. Its antigen is not identified. PCR employed 60 Vbeta and 13 Jbeta primers. The method was immunoSEQ multiplex PCR; TCRdb's version includes in-frame clones alone and lacks a portion of them. The sample includes more than 65,000 clones, under 85% of them seen just once. Trimming took off 3 bases at V and 2 bases at J, with 14 bases between the two ends. The germline V gene has CDR1 LGHNT and CDR2 FRNRAP. The CDR3 length is 16 residues. Sample: PBMCs. The rearrangement uses TRBV12-5 and TRBJ1-3; D uncertain. The clonotype originates from a woman aged 55-70 years in good health and CMV-seropositive. Here the CDR3 reads CASGFGVEGTGNTIYF. The CDR3 DNA reads TGTGCTAGTGGTTTTGGGGTGGAGGGAACTGGAAACACCATATATTTT.